The 27 T cell receptor beta chains listed next were all sequenced from one sample in a study of T cell responses to AZD1222 COVID-19 vaccine. Clones were read by immunoSEQ multiplex PCR, and TCRdb kept only the in-frame ones, dropping some. Of 150,000 to 200,000 clones in the sample, over 80% were seen once. The input for sequencing was peripheral blood, taken on day 0 of AZD1222 vaccination. The receptors originated from an adult in good health.

In DNA form, the CDR3 reads TGTGCCAGCAGCGAATCGACAGGAGTTAACTCACCCCTCCACTTT. It codes for CASSESTGVNSPLHF. This sequence joins TRBV9 and TRBJ1-6; maybe TRBD1 (6 bases). The V end lost 3 bases, the J end lost 10 bases, and 17 bases lay between the germline ends. Per the germline V gene, CDR1 is SGDLS and CDR2 is YYNGEE. This CDR3 region has 15 residues. Combining the CDR3 with reference TRBV9 and TRBJ1-6 gives the whole variable domain DSGVTQTPKHLITATGQRVTLRCSPRSGDLSVYWYQQSLDQGLQFLIQYYNGEERAKGNILERFSAQQFPDLHSELNLSSLELGDSALYFCASSESTGVNSPLHFGNGTRLTVT.

This clone was recorded at least ten times. The genes are TRBV6-5 and TRBJ1-4; no reliable D call. Trimming pared 0 bases from V and 5 bases from J, leaving 10 bases between. CDR1 and CDR2 from the germline V gene are MNHEY and SVGAGI. The CDR3 extends over 15 amino acids. This CDR3 reads CASSYSRDVNEKLFF. The CDR3 DNA reads TGTGCCAGCAGTTACTCACGGGATGTGAATGAAAAACTGTTTTTT.

The chain is built from TRBV13 and TRBJ1-6; the D gene is possibly TRBD1 (6 bases). The CDR3 has 18 amino acids. CDR1 is PRHDT, CDR2 FYEKMQ, per germline (reference sequence). The germline V and J ends were trimmed by 5 bases and 0 bases, with 17 bases remaining between them. The CDR3 DNA sequence: TGTGCCAGCAGCGCCGGGACAAATGCCTACTCCTATAATTCACCCCTCCACTTT. Its protein is CASSAGTNAYSYNSPLHF. Using reference TRBV13 and TRBJ1-6 for the parts outside the CDR3, the full variable domain is AAGVIQSPRHLIKEKRETATLKCYPIPRHDTVYWYQQGPGQDPQFLISFYEKMQSDKGSIPDRFSAQQFSDYHSELNMSSLELGDSALYFCASSAGTNAYSYNSPLHFGNGTRLTVT.

This rearrangement joins TRBV5-6 to TRBJ1-3; the D is unclear. Trimming left V 5 bases short and J 3 bases short, with 12 bases between. Germline V gene lookup returns CDR1 SGHDT and CDR2 YYEEEE. This CDR3 region has 14 residues. CDR3 DNA sequence: TGTGCCAGCAGGAACGAAGGACGTGGAAACACCATATATTTT. This gives the protein CASRNEGRGNTIYF.

The chain carries TRBV2 and TRBJ1-4, with D hard to call. CDR3 length: 15 amino acids. Germline lookup yields CDR1 SNHLY and CDR2 FYNNEI. Trimming shortened V by 1 base and J by 4 bases, and 10 bases separated the two germline ends. CDR3 loop: CASSEGVGGNEKLFF. The CDR3, as DNA: TGTGCCAGCAGTGAAGGGGTTGGTGGTAATGAAAAACTGTTTTTT.

This clone has more than one count but fewer than ten. This chain links TRBV19 with TRBJ1-1; 8 nucleotides line up with TRBD1. The ends lost 3 bases at V and 10 bases at J; junction bases unmatched: 4. Looked up from germline, CDR1 is LNHDA and CDR2 is SQIVND (reference sequence). The CDR3 length is 12 residues. The CDR3 DNA reads as TGTGCCAGTAGTATTGGGACAGGCGGAGCTTTCTTT. Protein: CASSIGTGGAFF.

The chain is built from TRBV30 and TRBJ2-7, with 9 bases identical to TRBD1. Germline assignment: CDR1 GTSNPN and CDR2 SVGIG (reference sequence). Trimming cost V 4 bases and J 4 bases; bases outside gene matches: 5. The CDR3 is 13 amino acids. For the CDR3, the DNA is TGTGCCTGGAACAGGGGGCGATTGTACGAGCAGTACTTC. This translates into CAWNRGRLYEQYF.

The chain combines TRBV27 with TRBJ1-1; D is unclear. The CDR3 loop spans 13 amino acids. Germline values: CDR1 MNHEY, CDR2 SMNVEV (reference sequence). Between the trimmed V and J ends, which lost 2 bases and 5 bases, there was a span of 9 bases. CDR3 bases: TGTGCCAGCAGTTTAGAGATCGGAACTGAAGCTTTCTTT. Translated: CASSLEIGTEAFF.

This chain connects TRBV6-5 to TRBJ2-2; 7 nucleotides match TRBD2. Germline V gives CDR1 MNHEY, CDR2 SVGAGI. The J segment lost 5 bases and the V segment lost 7 bases, leaving 7 bases of the junction unmatched. This CDR3 comprises 14 residues. The CDR3 region has the DNA TGTGCCAGCACCTCCTGGGGGGGAACCGGGGAGCTGTTTTTT. It yields the protein CASTSWGGTGELFF.

The rearrangement uses TRBV11-3 and TRBJ1-1; D may be TRBD1 (5 bases). Trimming took off 1 base at V and 5 bases at J, with 8 bases between the two ends. Germline loops: CDR1 SGHNT, CDR2 YENEEA. The CDR3 runs to 13 residues. CDR3 coding DNA: TGTGCCAGCAGCTTAGCTGGGGGGACTGAAGCTTTCTTT. Protein sequence: CASSLAGGTEAFF.

The chain has TRBV6-2 or TRBV6-3 and TRBJ2-1; D is ambiguous. Trimming cost V 5 bases and J 13 bases, with 21 bases left between them. The CDR3 spans 14 residues. CDR1 is MNHEY, CDR2 SVGEGT, per germline. The CDR3 DNA reads TGTGCCAGCAGTCCCCTAACCGGCCAAATTCATCAGTTCTTC. Translating gives CASSPLTGQIHQFF.

The chain uses TRBV5-1 and TRBJ2-5, with D possibly TRBD1 on 6 matching bases. CDR3 length: 14 residues. Trimming left V 4 bases short and J 3 bases short, with 13 bases between. Germline CDR1 is SGHRS and CDR2 is YFSETQ. In DNA, the CDR3 is TGCGCCAGCAGCGCGTGGACAGAAGAAGAGACCCAGTACTTC. Amino acid sequence: CASSAWTEEETQYF.

This chain links TRBV28 with TRBJ2-7; no definite D call. V shed 8 bases and J shed 6 bases, with 17 bases lying between them. This CDR3 contains 13 residues. The V gene's germline CDR1 is MDHEN and CDR2 SYDVKM. The CDR3 bases are TGTGCCAGCCAGTTCCGGATCCTGGGCGAGCAGTACTTC. Its protein is CASQFRILGEQYF.

CDR3 in DNA: TGCGCCAGCAGCGAGGAACAGGAGGAAAAACTGTTTTTT. Translated, it gives CASSEEQEEKLFF. This chain uses TRBV5-1 with TRBJ1-4; D is possibly TRBD1 (5 bases). This CDR3 region has 13 residues. The germline V gene encodes CDR1 SGHRS and CDR2 YFSETQ. V shed 4 bases and J shed 8 bases, with 12 bases lying between them.

V is TRBV2 and J is TRBJ1-5, with D tentatively TRBD1 (5 bases). Trimming removed 6 bases from V and 6 bases from J, with 18 bases in between. The CDR3 length is 15 residues. Germline-derived CDR1 and CDR2 are SNHLY and FYNNEI. The CDR3 bases are TGTGCCAGCAGCGAGGACATCCGAACTACTCAGCCCCAGCATTTT. Translating it yields CASSEDIRTTQPQHF.

The chain recombines TRBV2 with TRBJ1-1; a possible D gene is TRBD1 (6 bases). V dropped 5 bases and J dropped 6 bases, with 10 bases sitting between them. This CDR3 spans 12 amino acids. In germline, CDR1 is SNHLY, CDR2 FYNNEI. CDR3 amino acids: CASSSGVAEAFF. CDR3 sequence (DNA): TGTGCCAGCAGTTCAGGGGTGGCTGAAGCTTTCTTT.

This sequence joins TRBV6-2 or TRBV6-3 and TRBJ2-1; weak D call: TRBD2 (5 bases). Germline-derived CDR1 and CDR2 are MNHEY and SVGEGT. The CDR3 contains 14 residues. V was clipped by 4 bases and J by 8 bases, with 15 bases between them. The CDR3, as DNA: TGTGCCAGCAGTTTAGGACTCCTTAGTCATGAGCAGTTCTTC. Its translation is CASSLGLLSHEQFF.

The rearrangement uses TRBV11-2 and TRBJ1-1, with TRBD1 matching 7 bases. V was pared by 11 bases and J by 6 bases, with 21 bases of the junction left unmatched. The CDR3 extends over 16 amino acids. Germline CDR1 SGHAT, CDR2 FQNNGV. The CDR3, as DNA: TGTGCCCGCACCACCCGACAGGGTGGAGGTCCGTCTGAAGCTTTCTTT. Amino acids: CARTTRQGGGPSEAFF.

The chain employs TRBV5-6 and TRBJ1-5, with D unclear. This CDR3 has 16 amino acids. The germline V gene has CDR1 SGHDT and CDR2 YYEEEE. Trimming stripped 1 base from V and 4 bases from J, with 15 bases between. The CDR3 DNA sequence: TGTGCCAGCAGCTTGAACAGTCTCACCCTAAATCAGCCCCAGCATTTT. Translating it yields CASSLNSLTLNQPQHF.

The chain has TRBV3-1 (or the pseudogene TRBV3-2) and TRBJ1-1; D remains ambiguous. V lost 6 bases and J 0 bases, leaving 8 bases between the germline ends. The CDR3 extends over 13 amino acids. Looked up from germline, CDR1 is LGHDT and CDR2 is YNNKEL (reference sequence). Written as DNA, the CDR3 is TGTGCCAGCAGATCACCCATGAACACTGAAGCTTTCTTT. Translated, it gives CASRSPMNTEAFF.

The sample holds a few counts of this clone. This CDR3 is CASSRGGPNEQFF. For the CDR3, the DNA is TGTGCCAGTTCAAGGGGGGGACCGAATGAGCAGTTCTTC. The rearrangement links TRBV11-2 to TRBJ2-1, with D possibly being TRBD2 (7 bases). There are 13 residues in the CDR3. Between the trimmed V and J ends, which lost 9 bases and 7 bases, there was a span of 16 bases. From germline, CDR1 is SGHAT and CDR2 FQNNGV. The variable domain in full, completed from reference TRBV11-2 and TRBJ2-1, reads EAGVAQSPRYKIIEKRQSVAFWCNPISGHATLYWYQQILGQGPKLLIQFQNNGVVDDSQLPKDRFSAERLKGVDSTLKIQPAKLEDSAVYLCASSRGGPNEQFFGPGTRLTVL.

The V and J genes are TRBV6-5 and TRBJ2-1; D is ambiguous. Trimming removed 6 bases from V and 1 base from J, with 7 bases in between. Germline V gene lookup returns CDR1 MNHEY and CDR2 SVGAGI. This CDR3 is built from 13 residues. The CDR3 loop reads CASSRASYNEQFF. The CDR3 DNA is TGTGCCAGCAGCCGGGCATCCTACAATGAGCAGTTCTTC.

On this clone: This sample also contains other DNA sequences that code for the same CDR3. The chain carries TRBV12-3 or TRBV12-4 and TRBJ1-5; TRBD1 might be the D (5 bases). Trimming stripped 3 bases from V and 7 bases from J, with 7 bases between. The CDR3 runs to 12 residues. The CDR3 is CASSFGGQPQHF. Here the CDR3 DNA reads TGTGCCAGCAGTTTTGGGGGGCAGCCCCAGCATTTT.

The rearrangement joins TRBV7-2 to TRBJ2-7; the match to TRBD2 covers 9 bases. V shed 2 bases and J 0 bases; nucleotides not matched to a gene: 8. This CDR3 is built from 17 residues. CDR1 is SGHTA and CDR2 is FQGNSA in the germline V gene. As DNA, the CDR3 is TGTGCCAGCAGCTTAACTAGCGGGCCAAGGAGCTCCTACGAGCAGTACTTC. Translation: CASSLTSGPRSSYEQYF.

The chain combines TRBV4-1 with TRBJ2-6; TRBD2 is a possible D gene (6 bases). V was pared by 7 bases and J by 2 bases, with 15 bases between. The CDR3 contains 16 residues. Germline CDR1 and CDR2: MGHRA and YSYEKL. The CDR3 is CASTPWRATGANVLTF. The CDR3, as DNA: TGCGCCAGCACCCCCTGGAGGGCAACTGGGGCCAACGTCCTGACTTTC.

The rearrangement links TRBV19 to TRBJ2-7; 10 nucleotides match TRBD1. Germline CDR1 is LNHDA and CDR2 is SQIVND (reference sequence). V gave up 7 bases and J gave up 4 bases; unmatched junction bases: 10. The CDR3 extends over 15 amino acids. CDR3 coding DNA: TGTGCCAGTACCACGACCGGGACAGGGGAATACGAGCAGTACTTC. It yields the protein CASTTTGTGEYEQYF. The variable domain in full, with the rest retrieved from reference TRBV19 and TRBJ2-7, is DGGITQSPKYLFRKEGQNVTLSCEQNLNHDAMYWYRQDPGQGLRLIYYSQIVNDFQKGDIAEGYSVSREKKESFPLTVTSAQKNPTAFYLCASTTTGTGEYEQYFGPGTRLTVT.

The chain couples TRBV7-8 to TRBJ1-5, with 7 bases that match TRBD1. Germline lookup yields CDR1 SGHVS and CDR2 FQNEAQ. CDR3 size: 15 residues. V lost 1 base and J lost 7; bases outside the gene matches: 7. The CDR3 reads CASSLEGGVGQPQHF. The CDR3 nucleotides are TGTGCCAGCAGCTTAGAAGGGGGCGTCGGACAGCCCCAGCATTTT.